This is a list of T cell receptor beta chains from one sample in a study of shared clonotypes between healthy human individuals. Only in-frame clones appear in the TCRdb table, and some are missing; sequencing was by immunoSEQ multiplex PCR. This table holds some 470,000 clones, 70% to 80% found once. Sequenced sample: PBMCs. The receptors shown here come from a woman between 40 and 55 years old in good health. Some clones in this sample may be carry-over from other donors' samples. CDR3s include the opening cysteine and the closing phenylalanine or tryptophan. D genes are given only for firm matches. A row's size may be missing; if present it is once, few, many or a size class.

j_gene | v_gene | d_gene | abundance | CDR3nt | CDR3aa
TRBJ2-7 | TRBV5-1 | - | - | TGCGCCAGCAGCCTTTCATCGGGAAGCTCCTACGAGCAGTACTTC | CASSLSSGSSYEQYF
TRBJ2-1 | TRBV7-2 | - | - | TGTGCCAGCAGCCCCACTAGTAACTCCTACAATGAGCAGTTCTTC | CASSPTSNSYNEQFF
TRBJ2-7 | TRBV27 | - | - | TGTGCCAGCAGTTTCAGACGCGGGGTGGGGTACGAGCAGTACTTC | CASSFRRGVGYEQYF
TRBJ2-7 | TRBV28 | TRBD1 | - | TGTGCCAGCAGTCCACCGGGACAGGAAAACGAGCAGTACTTC | CASSPPGQENEQYF
TRBJ1-2 | TRBV28 | - | - | TGTGCCAGCAGTACCCTAGCCGGGACGTTCTATGGCTACACCTTC | CASSTLAGTFYGYTF
TRBJ2-7 | TRBV6-1 | TRBD1 | few | TGTGCCAGCAGACTCCAGGGGGCGGGCCCCTACGAGCAGTACTTC | CASRLQGAGPYEQYF
TRBJ1-2 | TRBV6-5 | - | few | TGTGCCAGCAGTTACAAATGGTTGGACTATGGCTACACCTTC | CASSYKWLDYGYTF
TRBJ2-1 | TRBV7-7 | - | - | TGTGCTAGCAGCTTAGGGTCTAGCTCCTACAATGAGCAGTTCTTC | CASSLGSSSYNEQFF
TRBJ2-7 | TRBV2 | - | - | TGTGCCAGCAGTCCGCGACGGGGAGAAAGCGGGCTCTACGAGCAGTACTTC | CASSPRRGESGLYEQYF
TRBJ2-2 | TRBV10-1 | TRBD2 | - | TGCGCCAGTATCGCTAGCGGAGAACACCGGGGAGCTGTTTTT | CASIASGEHRGAVF
TRBJ2-7 | TRBV9 | - | - | TGTGCCAGCAGCCCAACCGGACAGTACTACGAGCAGTACTTC | CASSPTGQYYEQYF
TRBJ2-6 | TRBV6-5 | - | few | TGTGCCAGCAGTTACACAAGTGCCGGGGCCAACGTCCTGACTTTC | CASSYTSAGANVLTF
TRBJ2-3 | TRBV10-3 | - | - | TGTGCCATCACCCGAGGGGGGTTGGATACGCAGTATTTT | CAITRGGLDTQYF
TRBJ2-3 | TRBV11-2 | - | - | TGTGCCAGCAGCTTAGTTGGGGGCAGTCCTAGCACAGATACGCAGTATTTT | CASSLVGGSPSTDTQYF
TRBJ2-2 | TRBV30 | - | - | TGTGCCTGGAGTGTGTCAGGGAACACCGGGGAGCTGTTTTTT | CAWSVSGNTGELFF
TRBJ1-2 | TRBV30 | - | - | TGTGCCTGGAGTCAGCCGCGGACATTGAACTATGGCTACACCTTC | CAWSQPRTLNYGYTF
TRBJ2-7 | TRBV7-9 | TRBD1 | - | TGTGCCAGCAGCCCAGCAGCCGGGACAGGGCGATTGGACTTC | CASSPAAGTGRLDF
TRBJ1-4 | TRBV7-2 | - | - | TGTGCCAGCAGCTTAGTTTACGGGTCTGATGAAAAACTGTTTTTT | CASSLVYGSDEKLFF
TRBJ2-3 | TRBV28 | TRBD1 | - | TGTGCCAGCAGTTGGGACAGGGTAGGGGATACGCAGTATTTT | CASSWDRVGDTQYF
TRBJ2-3 | TRBV28 | - | once | TGTGCCAGCAACCCGAGGGACGGGGCTAGCACAGATACGCAGTATTTT | CASNPRDGASTDTQYF
TRBJ1-1 | TRBV28 | - | - | TGTGCCAGCAGTTTATTGGAGTTTGAAGCTTTCTTT | CASSLLEFEAFF
TRBJ1-2 | TRBV2 | TRBD1 | once | TGTGCCAGCAGTGAGCAGGGGGCGCGGGATGGCTACACCTTC | CASSEQGARDGYTF
TRBJ2-7 | TRBV18 | TRBD2 | few | TGTGCCAGCTCACCAAGCCCTAGCGGGAGTTACGAGCAGTACTTC | CASSPSPSGSYEQYF
TRBJ2-1 | TRBV7-3 | TRBD1 | - | TGTGCCAGCAGCTTCGACCCCCAGGGGGATGAGCAGTTCTTC | CASSFDPQGDEQFF
TRBJ1-2 | TRBV6-1 | - | - | TGTGCCAGCAGTGAACAGGGGACCTACGGCTACACCTTC | CASSEQGTYGYTF
TRBJ2-5 | TRBV7-3 | - | once | TGTGCCAGCGCGGCCGGGAGCCAAGAGACCCAGTACTTC | CASAAGSQETQYF
TRBJ2-2 | TRBV28 | TRBD2 | once | TGTGCCAGCCGACGACTAGCCCGATACCTTTACACCGGGGAGCTGTTTTTT | CASRRLARYLYTGELFF
TRBJ2-7 | TRBV5-1 | TRBD2 | - | TGCGCCAGCAGCCGCCAGCCCCAGTCTAGCGGGAAGACCTACGAGCAGTACTTC | CASSRQPQSSGKTYEQYF
TRBJ1-6 | TRBV7-2 | - | once | TGTGCCAGCAGCTTAGTCCGGAGAGATTCACCCCTCCACTTT | CASSLVRRDSPLHF
TRBJ1-5 | TRBV6-6 | - | - | TGTGCCAGCAGCGTTCAGCCCCAGCATTTT | CASSVQPQHF
TRBJ2-1 | TRBV18 | TRBD2 | - | TGTGCCAGCTCACCAGGGGTAGCGGGAATTTACAATGAGCAGTTCTTC | CASSPGVAGIYNEQFF
TRBJ2-3 | TRBV7-3 | TRBD1 | - | TGTGCCAGCAGCTTCGGACAGGGTCAAGGCACAGATACGCAGTATTTT | CASSFGQGQGTDTQYF
TRBJ1-2 | TRBV5-1 | - | - | TGCGCCAGCAGGAGCAGCGGGTATGGCTACACCTTC | CASRSSGYGYTF
TRBJ2-1 | TRBV9 | TRBD1 | - | TGTGCCAGCAGCGTATCTGGACAGGGGAACAATGAGCAGTTCTTC | CASSVSGQGNNEQFF
TRBJ2-3 | TRBV14 | TRBD2 | - | TGTGCCAGCAGCCCCCTGACTAGCGGGAGTTCTTATACGCAGTATTTT | CASSPLTSGSSYTQYF
TRBJ1-3 | TRBV28 | - | few | TGTGCCAGCAGTTTGAACAGCCCTGGAAACACCATATATTTT | CASSLNSPGNTIYF
TRBJ2-3 | TRBV6-5 | - | - | TGTGCCAGCAGTTACTCTACAGGACTCACAGATACGCAGTATTTT | CASSYSTGLTDTQYF
TRBJ2-7 | TRBV7-9 | - | once | TGTGCCAGCAGCCCAGGAAGAGGACAGATACGATCCTACGAGCAGTACTTC | CASSPGRGQIRSYEQYF
TRBJ2-2 | TRBV28 | - | - | TGTGCCGCCCTAGAGACCACCGGGGAGCTGTTTTTT | CAALETTGELFF
TRBJ1-5 | TRBV19 | - | - | TGTGCCAGTAGTAGGCAGAGTAATAGCAATCAGCCCCAGCATTTT | CASSRQSNSNQPQHF
TRBJ2-2 | TRBV7-2 | TRBD2 | - | TGTGCCAGCAGACCCCCTAGCGGGAGTGGAACCGGGGAGCTGTTTTTT | CASRPPSGSGTGELFF
TRBJ2-7 | TRBV7-9 | TRBD1 | - | TGTGCTAGCAGCTCGGGACAGGGGTCCTACGAGCAGTACTTC | CASSSGQGSYEQYF
TRBJ2-1 | TRBV10-3 | TRBD1 | - | TGTGCCATCAGTGTCGGGACAGGAAGCTACAATGAGCAGTTCTTC | CAISVGTGSYNEQFF
TRBJ2-1 | TRBV18 | TRBD2 | - | TGTGCCAGCTCACCCCGGGGGGACAATGAGCAGTTCTTC | CASSPRGDNEQFF
TRBJ2-2 | TRBV9 | TRBD1 | once | TGTGCCAGCAGCGCACAGGGGGAGGGGGAGCTGTTTTTT | CASSAQGEGELFF
TRBJ1-5 | TRBV2 | - | - | TGTGCCAGCAGTGAACAGGGCGTCGTACGCAATCAGCCCCAGCATTTT | CASSEQGVVRNQPQHF
TRBJ1-5 | TRBV19 | - | - | TGTGCCAGTAGTCCCATAGGGGTCAATCAGCCCCAGCATTTT | CASSPIGVNQPQHF
TRBJ2-1 | TRBV18 | TRBD2 | - | TGTGCCAGCTCAACTAGCGGGACTTACAATGAGCAGTTCTTC | CASSTSGTYNEQFF
TRBJ2-2 | TRBV11-2 | TRBD1 | - | TGTGCCAGCCAATCGACAGGGCGCACCGGGGAGCTGTTTTTT | CASQSTGRTGELFF
TRBJ2-5 | TRBV15 | - | - | TGTGCCACCAGCAGAGATTTTGCTTTGTTGGGTCAGCAAGAGACCCAGTACTTC | CATSRDFALLGQQETQYF
TRBJ2-3 | TRBV7-2 | - | once | TGTGCCAGCAGCTTAGCGAGGGCAGATACGCAGTATTTT | CASSLARADTQYF
TRBJ1-1 | TRBV5-6 | TRBD1 | - | TGTGCCAGCAGCCCGGGCCCGAGGGGACAGGGCACTGAAGCTTTCTTT | CASSPGPRGQGTEAFF
TRBJ2-3 | TRBV29-1 | TRBD1 | - | TGCAGCGTTGAGTCCGGGACAGGGGGCACAGATACGCAGTATTTT | CSVESGTGGTDTQYF
TRBJ2-5 | TRBV2 | TRBD1 | - | TGTGCCAGCAGTTTTGACAGGGGAGAAGAGACCCAGTACTTC | CASSFDRGEETQYF
TRBJ1-2 | TRBV6-4 | - | - | TGTGCCAGCAGGGACAGTACCCGTAGGGATGGCTACACCTTC | CASRDSTRRDGYTF
TRBJ2-7 | TRBV18 | TRBD2 | - | TGTGCCAGCTCACCACCTTCTAGCGGAAACTACGAGCAGTACTTC | CASSPPSSGNYEQYF